A single sample gave rise to the 26 T cell receptor beta chains below, sequenced in a study of vaccination and CD4 T cells after COVID-19. These receptors' targets are unknown. At the Johns Hopkins FTIC core, DNA taken from cultured CD4+ T cells was sequenced by way of the Oncomine TCR Beta short-read assay. Using its own MiXCR run on the PCR reads, TCRdb lists one record per CDR3 protein. The sample consists of fewer than 20,000 distinct CDR3 sequences, around 55% of them appearing once. Treatment: roughly ten-day PBMC culture with coronavirus spike peptide pools or control peptides (ViraFEST assay). Material: cultured CD4+ T cells from blood, obtained after SARS-CoV-2 vaccination. These receptors were taken from a human donor with COVID-19.

This sequence joins TRBV6-4 and TRBJ1-5, with no clear D. Trimming cost V 3 bases and J 4 bases, with 7 bases left between them. The CDR3 is 13 residues long. The V gene's germline CDR1 is MRHNA and CDR2 SNTAGT. CDR3 protein: CASSDELNQPQHF. CDR3 bases: TGTGCCAGCAGTGATGAGCTAAATCAGCCCCAGCATTTT.

This clonotype was observed a handful of times. The chain carries TRBV5-4 and TRBJ1-2; D is uncertain. Trimming stripped 1 base from V and 4 bases from J, with 11 bases between. The CDR3 runs to 14 residues. The germline gives CDR1 SGHNT, CDR2 YYREEE (reference sequence). CDR3 sequence: CASSLQTDFYGYTF. For the CDR3, the DNA is TGTGCCAGCAGCTTGCAGACGGACTTCTATGGCTACACCTTC.

The chain couples TRBV6-1 to TRBJ2-1, with TRBD1 matching over 7 bases. The CDR3 loop spans 15 amino acids. Germline V gene sequence: CDR1 MNHNS, CDR2 SASEGT. The V segment lost 7 bases and the J segment 8 bases; nucleotides outside the gene matches: 14. In DNA, the CDR3 is TGTGCCAGCAAAACATCCCCGACAGGGTTGGATGAGCAGTTCTTC. As protein: CASKTSPTGLDEQFF.

The chain is built from TRBV20-1 and TRBJ1-1; TRBD1 aligns across 7 bases. The CDR3 is 12 residues long. With V trimmed by 5 bases and J by 4 bases, 4 bases remained unmatched. Germline V lookup: CDR1 DFQATT, CDR2 SNEGSKA (reference sequence). The CDR3 sequence is CSAPDRTTEAFF. The CDR3 DNA sequence: TGCAGTGCTCCGGACAGGACCACTGAAGCTTTCTTT.

The gene calls are TRBV7-6 and TRBJ2-3; D is tentatively TRBD1 or TRBD2 (5 bases each). The CDR3 is 15 residues long. CDR1 and CDR2 (germline): SGHVS, FNYEAQ. Trimming shortened V by 2 bases and J by 6 bases, and 15 bases separated the two germline ends. CDR3 nucleotide sequence: TGTGCCAGCAGCTTAAACCCGGGACCCGGGGATACGCAGTATTTT. Its protein product is CASSLNPGPGDTQYF.

V gene TRBV2 combines with J gene TRBJ2-3, with a tentative D call TRBD1 (5 bases). The V gene lost 6 bases and the J gene lost 5 bases, with 18 bases spanning the gap. The length of the CDR3 is 15 residues. The germline V gene encodes CDR1 SNHLY and CDR2 FYNNEI. The CDR3 here is CASSRQTGTLDTQYF. The CDR3 region has the DNA TGTGCCAGCAGCAGACAAACAGGCACACTAGATACGCAGTATTTT. The complete variable domain, with remaining parts taken from reference TRBV2 and TRBJ2-3, reads EPEVTQTPSHQVTQMGQEVILRCVPISNHLYFYWYRQILGQKVEFLVSFYNNEISEKSEIFDDQFSVERPDGSNFTLKIRSTKLEDSAMYFCASSRQTGTLDTQYFGPGTRLTVL.

This clonotype was detected only a few times. CDR3 coding DNA: TGTGCCAGCACTCTCGGGGGTATGAGTACTGAAGCTTTCTTT. It is translated as CASTLGGMSTEAFF. The rearrangement joins TRBV7-2 to TRBJ1-1; weak D call: TRBD1 (5 bases). V was shortened by 7 bases and J by 5 bases, with 17 bases between the two germline ends. Per germline, CDR1 SGHTA and CDR2 FQGNSA. This CDR3 has 14 amino acids.

This clonotype showed up just a few times. For the CDR3, the DNA is TGTGCCAGTACCAATCCAGGGGCTGGAAACACCATATATTTT. Translated, it gives CASTNPGAGNTIYF. The chain couples TRBV19 to TRBJ1-3, with D possibly matching TRBD1 (6 bases). Germline loops: CDR1 LNHDA, CDR2 SQIVND (reference sequence). The CDR3 is made up of 14 amino acids. V lost 7 bases, J lost 2 bases, and 12 bases lay in between.

The chain combines TRBV20-1 with TRBJ1-5; no reliable D call. The CDR3 covers 15 residues. V lost 0 bases and J lost 2, with 11 bases in between. CDR1 is DFQATT and CDR2 is SNEGSKA in the germline V gene (reference sequence). The CDR3 region has the DNA TGCAGTGCTAGAGATTCGGCCCGCCGCAATCAGCCCCAGCATTTT. Encoded protein: CSARDSARRNQPQHF.

The V gene is TRBV7-2, the J gene TRBJ2-3; maybe TRBD1 (5 bases). Germline-derived CDR1 and CDR2 are SGHTA and FQGNSA. CDR3 length equals 14 residues. Trimming removed 4 bases at V and 6 bases at J, with 14 bases between. The CDR3 DNA is TGTGCCAGCAGCTCGGACACCCCAGGGGATACGCAGTATTTT. This gives the protein CASSSDTPGDTQYF.

The rearrangement links TRBV19 to TRBJ2-5; 11 nucleotides match TRBD1. The V and J ends lost 6 bases and 5 bases, in that order; junction bases with no gene match: 8. Per germline, CDR1 LNHDA and CDR2 SQIVND (reference sequence). The CDR3 is 15 residues long. The CDR3 region is CASRSGQGAWETQYF. CDR3 in DNA: TGTGCCAGTAGATCCGGACAGGGGGCTTGGGAGACCCAGTACTTC.

V usage is TRBV19 and J usage is TRBJ1-1, with D possibly matching TRBD1 (6 bases). V was cut by 7 bases and J by 5 bases, with 17 bases left in between. CDR1 and CDR2 from the germline V gene are LNHDA and SQIVND (reference sequence). There are 14 residues in the CDR3. This CDR3 is CASTESWGRTEAFF. In DNA form, the CDR3 reads TGTGCCAGTACCGAATCGTGGGGGCGGACTGAAGCTTTCTTT.

This rearrangement joins TRBV19 to TRBJ1-5; no definite D call. CDR1 is LNHDA, CDR2 SQIVND, per germline (reference sequence). The CDR3 spans 15 residues. V lost 3 bases, J lost 10 bases, and 19 bases lay in between. The CDR3, as DNA: TGTGCCAGTAGTATCAATGTAGGCCACCCCCACCCCCAGCATTTT. It translates to CASSINVGHPHPQHF. Filled out from reference TRBV19 and TRBJ1-5, the complete variable domain reads DGGITQSPKYLFRKEGQNVTLSCEQNLNHDAMYWYRQDPGQGLRLIYYSQIVNDFQKGDIAEGYSVSREKKESFPLTVTSAQKNPTAFYLCASSINVGHPHPQHFGDGTRLSIL.

Here the CDR3 reads CASSDSDRSYF. The CDR3, as DNA: TGTGCCAGCAGTGACAGCGATCGCTCGTACTTC. The rearrangement uses TRBV2 and TRBJ2-7; D is unresolved. Germline values: CDR1 SNHLY, CDR2 FYNNEI. V dropped 3 bases and J dropped 12 bases, with 12 bases sitting between them. The length of the CDR3 is 11 residues.

The CDR3 loop reads CASSERRPPDTQYF. CDR3 coding DNA: TGTGCCAGCAGTGAGAGACGCCCCCCAGATACGCAGTATTTT. The chain joins TRBV6-1 to TRBJ2-3; D is uncertain. The length of the CDR3 is 14 residues. Trimming cost V 3 bases and J 4 bases, with 11 bases left between them. CDR1 and CDR2 (germline): MNHNS, SASEGT.

In this sample, this clonotype turned up a few times. The chain is built from TRBV20-1 and TRBJ1-6; D not resolved. V gave up 4 bases and J gave up 8 bases, with 9 bases separating them. The CDR3 contains 12 residues. Per the germline V gene, CDR1 is DFQATT and CDR2 is SNEGSKA (reference sequence). DNA of the CDR3: TGCAGTGCTACGCGGACGGATTCACCCCTCCACTTT. Amino acid sequence: CSATRTDSPLHF.

This sequence joins TRBV6-1 and TRBJ2-7; TRBD1 aligns across 10 bases. The CDR3 consists of 15 residues. V was pared by 6 bases and J by 5 bases, with 10 bases of the junction left unmatched. CDR1 is MNHNS and CDR2 is SASEGT in the germline V gene. CDR3 DNA: TGTGCCAGCAGCTTAGGCGGGACAGGGGTCAACGAGCAGTACTTC. Amino acid sequence: CASSLGGTGVNEQYF.

The V call is TRBV28, the J call TRBJ1-1, with TRBD1 identical over 7 bases. V lost 5 bases, J lost 5 bases, and 8 bases stayed unmatched. The CDR3 extends over 14 amino acids. From germline, CDR1 is MDHEN and CDR2 SYDVKM. The CDR3 region is CASSTDRVGTEAFF. Written as DNA, the CDR3 is TGTGCCAGCAGTACCGACAGGGTTGGAACTGAAGCTTTCTTT.

The genes are TRBV25-1 and TRBJ1-4; D gene uncertain. Deletions cut 2 bases from V and 7 bases from J, with 14 bases between. This CDR3 region has 15 residues. Germline assignment: CDR1 MGHDK and CDR2 SYGVNS. Here the CDR3 reads CASSEDAQVSEKLFF. CDR3 sequence (DNA): TGTGCCAGCAGTGAAGATGCCCAAGTCTCTGAAAAACTGTTTTTT.

CDR3 sequence (DNA): TGTGCCAGTACCGCGGACAGTAGCAATCAGCCCCAGCATTTT. Its translation is CASTADSSNQPQHF. This chain connects TRBV19 to TRBJ1-5; tentatively, D is TRBD1 (6 bases). This CDR3 has 14 amino acids. The V end lost 7 bases, the J end lost 0 bases, and 10 bases lay between the germline ends. Germline V gives CDR1 LNHDA, CDR2 SQIVND (reference sequence).

This clonotype was seen just once. The rearrangement uses TRBV10-3 and TRBJ2-3, with TRBD2 matching 9 bases. The length of the CDR3 is 14 residues. Trimming at V came to 8 bases and at J to 4 bases, leaving 7 bases not matched to a gene. Germline-derived CDR1 and CDR2 are ENHRY and SYGVKD. The DNA for the CDR3 is TGTGCCATCGGGGCGGGGGGGCAATCAGATACGCAGTATTTT. Translation: CAIGAGGQSDTQYF.

The gene calls are TRBV11-2 and TRBJ1-2; D might be TRBD1 (5 bases). The CDR3 spans 13 residues. V lost 1 base to trimming and J lost 7 bases, with 10 bases between them. Germline V gene data show CDR1 as SGHAT and CDR2 as FQNNGV. The CDR3 DNA sequence: TGTGCCAGCAGCTTAGGGGACGGACTTGGCTACACCTTC. Amino acid sequence: CASSLGDGLGYTF.

This clonotype was seen a handful of times. The rearrangement links TRBV7-6 to TRBJ2-5; D is possibly TRBD2 (6 bases). This CDR3 is 17 amino acids long. The V end lost 1 base, the J end lost 1 base, and 16 bases lay between the germline ends. Germline values: CDR1 SGHVS, CDR2 FNYEAQ. CDR3 in DNA: TGTGCCAGCAGCTTAGGGGCGGCTATCGGGGGCCAAGAGACCCAGTACTTC. This translates into CASSLGAAIGGQETQYF.

The chain uses TRBV5-1 and TRBJ2-5, with D tentatively TRBD2 (5 bases). This CDR3 region has 12 residues. Looked up from germline, CDR1 is SGHRS and CDR2 is YFSETQ. Trimming took off 2 bases at V and 7 bases at J, with 9 bases between the two ends. The CDR3 loop reads CASSLQEGTQYF. DNA for the CDR3: TGCGCCAGCAGCTTACAAGAGGGGACCCAGTACTTC.

This clonotype has more than one count but fewer than ten. The J gene is TRBJ1-5, the V gene TRBV6-1; D unclear. The CDR3 is 13 amino acids. Trimming removed 10 bases from V and 0 bases from J, with 10 bases in between. CDR1 is MNHNS, CDR2 SASEGT, per germline. This chain's CDR3 is CAILDGSNQPQHF. DNA for the CDR3: TGTGCCATTCTGGACGGTAGCAATCAGCCCCAGCATTTT.

The rearrangement uses TRBV6-2 or TRBV6-3 and TRBJ1-6; TRBD1 might be the D (5 bases). Trimming pared 8 bases from V and 0 bases from J, leaving 17 bases between. This CDR3 region has 17 residues. Germline loops: CDR1 MNHEY, CDR2 SVGEGT. The CDR3 nucleotides are TGTGCCAGCGGGAGGACAAGGACGAGCTCCTATAATTCACCCCTCCACTTT. It specifies CASGRTRTSSYNSPLHF.